The entry below gives a single T cell receptor beta chain sequence along with its context. This table comes from immunoSEQ multiplex PCR, and its TCRdb copy is limited to in-frame clones, with some not included. In the table there are 20,000 to 25,000 clones, around nine tenths of which are singletons. The data are from a study of PD-L1 blockade in urothelial cancer. The time point here: peripheral blood 6 weeks after treatment start. CDR1 and CDR2 (germline): LGHNA, YNFKEQ. V was pared by 4 bases and J by 3 bases, with 15 bases between. The CDR3 spans 15 residues. The TCR originated in a woman aged 55 to 70 with urothelial cancer. The sample was PBMCs, taken around atezolizumab (anti-PD-L1) treatment. This chain uses TRBV4-2 with TRBJ1-1, with D possibly matching TRBD1 (6 bases). CDR3 residues: CASSRSTGWDTEAFF. The CDR3 DNA reads TGTGCCAGCAGCCGGTCGACAGGTTGGGACACTGAAGCTTTCTTT.